This TCR beta chain was captured by sequencing in a study of blood T cells in healthy people across ages. Findings of the study overall: PBMCs that were unsorted prevented a conclusive naive versus antigen-experienced comparison.

This CDR3 is built from 19 residues. The V segment lost 5 bases and the J segment 5 bases; nucleotides outside the gene matches: 13. Details on this clonotype: The target antigen is unknown.

Combining a sample-barcoded 5' primer with a J-beta primer mix, a second PCR ran for about 7 to 11 cycles. MiXCR, run by TCRdb on the 5' RACE reads, gives a single entry per CDR3 protein. The sample lists 850,000 or so distinct CDR3 sequences; about 30% were seen once. Sample: blood. This sequence was found in an elderly woman in good health. The chain couples TRBV12-3 or TRBV12-4 to TRBJ2-1; TRBD2 matches at 15 bases. CDR3 in DNA: TGTGCCAGCAGTCCCTCCCGGGGACTAGCGGGAGGAAGGGACAATGAGCAGTTCTTC. It codes for CASSPSRGLAGGRDNEQFF.